The clone carrying this TCR beta chain was seen more than once but under ten times. Its antigen is not identified. This specimen belongs to a study of T cell repertoires in cytomegalovirus infection. As for the study in general: Signatures in public TCR beta sequences pointed to both CMV infection and matching HLA type.

From the reads, TCRdb called clonotypes with MiXCR, one entry per CDR3 protein. This sample has 90,000 to 120,000 distinct CDR3 sequences; roughly 41% occur once, and the top ten carry less than 80%. Germline V gene lookup returns CDR1 KGHDR and CDR2 SFDVKD. Trimming took 4 bases from V and 5 from J, leaving 10 bases between them. The CDR3 runs to 14 residues. General study results and limits: The study found HLA-C-restricted CMV-specific TCR beta clonotypes dominating the ex vivo response.

The sample in question was CD8+ T cells from cultured PBMCs, obtained from culture after CMV antigen stimulation. The receptor was derived from a human donor in good health (CMV status not recorded). Some clones in this sample may be carry-over from other donors' samples. V and J are TRBV24-1 and TRBJ2-2; D tentatively reads TRBD1 or TRBD2 (6 bases each). The CDR3 spells CATSETGRTGELFF. The DNA for the CDR3 is TGTGCCACCAGTGAAACAGGGAGGACCGGGGAGCTGTTTTTT.